The present entry profiles one T cell receptor (beta chain) with its context. It lacks a known antigen. Per-nucleotide qualities are absent, and no much larger clonotype sits a single base away. In Seattle, one collaborating source enrolled patients while the infection was active and tracked those patients longitudinally over the course of disease. The collaborating institutions used their own protocols to collect whole blood in K2EDTA tubes. Collaborator samples were shipped for TCRbeta analysis as frozen whole blood, isolated PBMCs, or DNA extracted from either sample type. This sample was included in a study of blood T cell repertoires in COVID-19 (TCRdb year 2020). For the study in its entirety: The collaborator samples originated in the United States, Italy and Spain and spanned the acute and convalescent phases of COVID-19. The material from the prospective study consisted of cDNA or gDNA derived from T cells, B-cell-depleted T cells, or PBMCs. Subjects who had been exposed to COVID-19, were actively infected with it, or had recovered from it provided the deeply sampled blood TCRbeta repertoires that made up the dataset. A freely available public database, intended as a resource for researchers studying the immune response to SARS-CoV-2, is where the repertoires were released. The samples were drawn from the first 160 participants of the ongoing ImmuneRACE study and from about 1,200 subjects provided by 6 global collaborators. A de-identified subject ID, COVID-19 status, age in years and sex were almost always included in the sample metadata. Where HLA class I and class II types were available, the types were taken from metadata supplied by the sample provider, not from assay-based typing. Points the paper makes about the study in general: The amount of clinical and demographic metadata varied by source and participant and was provided uncurated.

Trimming accounts for 5 bases at V and 1 base at J, while the number of junction bases matched to no gene is 9. The CDR3 holds 18 amino acids from the cysteine to the phenylalanine. Left in the record is the CDR3 DNA by itself, 54 bases read in frame from the first base. Sequences SNHLY (CDR1) and FYNNEI (CDR2) are obtained from the germline V gene. The immunoSEQ Assay, a bias-controlled multiplex PCR, was used to amplify TCRbeta CDR3 regions from genomic DNA. The paper's processing steps were these. The number of nucleated cells in each sample was estimated by amplification of reference gene primers within the assay. Sequence reads were collapsed and filtered to measure the absolute abundance of every unique TCRbeta CDR3 rearrangement. For each sample, productive Simpson clonality was calculated by taking the square root of Simpson's diversity index across productive rearrangements. This immuneACCESS table, as held by TCRdb, lists in-frame sequences with V and J called but not all clones. Of the missing ones, under half trace to an unresolved V gene in checked studies; the others have no known cause. Clone size and V and J calls were adopted from that table, with D and trimming inferred from the DNA. Within this sample are approximately 500,000 clones, with roughly nine tenths of them counted one time only. The ten top clones hold roughly 7.4% of the sample.

The source of this sequence is a woman between 50 and 59 years old with COVID-19, enrolled during active disease. The receptor chain draws on TRBV2 and TRBJ2-6, with 9 bases matching TRBD1. Sequencing was performed on peripheral blood. The CDR3 region has the sequence CASSSRQGDNSGANVLTF. The nucleotides are TGTGCCAGCAGTTCACGACAGGGGGATAATTCTGGGGCCAACGTCCTGACTTTC.